The present T cell receptor beta chain was sequenced within a study of preoperative IRX-2 immunotherapy in early breast cancer (dated 2019 in TCRdb). The library was built by means of the immunoSEQ multiplex PCR assay. Entries here come from immuneACCESS through TCRdb and include only in-frame sequences with V and J called. Some clones fail to appear in such tables; in the studies checked, an unresolved V gene covers under half of the shortfall, and the cause of the remainder is unknown. For this sample there are 25,000 to 30,000 clones; around 87% appear just once. Just over 9.5% of the sample rests with the top ten. About this clone itself: The antigen this receptor binds is unknown. No base quality information exists; no much larger clone differs at one position.

Taken with the paper, the label for treatment or condition translates to: preoperative locoregional IRX-2 cytokine immunotherapy. The samples were obtained from a phase Ib study in which preoperative, locoregional IRX-2 cytokine immunotherapy intended to prime immune responses was tested. Patients with early-stage breast cancer who were given IRX-2 before surgery served as donors. The germline V end is reduced by 3 bases and the J end by 1 base; junction bases left unmatched: 10. The CDR3 covers 17 residues, taking in both the cysteine and the phenylalanine. Just the 51-base CDR3 DNA is kept, in frame starting at base 1. CDR1 and CDR2 were assigned from the germline V gene (reference sequence) as MNHEY and SMNVEV.

Sampling was performed from a patient treated with IRX-2 immunotherapy. The clonotype was recovered from a human donor with breast cancer. The V gene is TRBV27 and the J gene is TRBJ2-3, and 7 bases in between align with TRBD2. The DNA reads as follows: TGTGCCAGCAGTTTTTTTGGTCGGGGGGAGGGCACAGATACGCAGTATTTT. The encoded protein is CASSFFGRGEGTDTQYF.